The 28 T cell receptor beta chains below were found in one sample sequenced in a study of cytomegalovirus exposure and HLA in healthy donors. Amplification used 60 Vbeta primers and 13 Jbeta primers. Method: immunoSEQ multiplex PCR; TCRdb's copy keeps in-frame clones and lacks some. Among some 240,000 clones listed, 60% to 80% were seen once. Material for sequencing was PBMCs. These receptors all come from a male donor in good health and CMV-seronegative.

V is TRBV18 and J is TRBJ2-7, with 9 nucleotides matching TRBD1. The germline gives CDR1 KGHSH, CDR2 LQKENI. Trimming at V came to 4 bases and at J to 5 bases, leaving 6 bases not matched to a gene. The CDR3 is 14 amino acids. The CDR3 DNA sequence: TGTGCCAGCTCACGCGGACAGGGGAGGGACGAGCAGTACTTC. Translating it yields CASSRGQGRDEQYF.

This clone was detected a few times. The V and J genes are TRBV5-5 and TRBJ1-5; no reliable D call. The CDR3 sequence is 13 residues long. Between the trimmed V and J ends, which lost 4 bases and 3 bases, there was a span of 8 bases. CDR1 and CDR2 from the germline V gene are SGHKS and YYEKEE (reference sequence). For the CDR3, the DNA is TGTGCCAGCAGCCTAACAGACAATCAGCCCCAGCATTTT. Translated: CASSLTDNQPQHF. Filled out from reference TRBV5-5 and TRBJ1-5, the complete variable domain reads DAGVTQSPTHLIKTRGQQVTLRCSPISGHKSVSWYQQVLGQGPQFIFQYYEKEERGRGNFPDRFSARQFPNYSSELNVNALLLGDSALYLCASSLTDNQPQHFGDGTRLSIL.

The chain has TRBV2 and TRBJ2-2; the match to TRBD2 covers 7 bases. After removal of 4 bases from V and 1 base from J, the junction contained 12 bases not matched to a gene. The germline CDR1 and CDR2 sequences are SNHLY and FYNNEI. CDR3 size: 18 residues. CDR3 amino acids: CASSGAGLAALNTGELFF. CDR3 sequence (DNA): TGTGCCAGCAGTGGGGCGGGCCTAGCGGCACTGAACACCGGGGAGCTGTTTTTT.

This chain links TRBV2 with TRBJ2-7, with 7 bases lining up with TRBD2. The CDR3 extends over 14 amino acids. V trimming: 3 bases; J trimming: 0 bases; junction bases outside the gene matches: 2. Germline CDR1 is SNHLY and CDR2 is FYNNEI. The CDR3 spells CASSESSGSYEQYF. The CDR3 coding sequence is TGTGCCAGCAGTGAGTCTAGCGGCTCCTACGAGCAGTACTTC.

With regard to this clone: Germline and junction disagree at one end, which may indicate a read error. This chain joins TRBV2 and TRBJ2-3, with 8 nucleotides matching TRBD1. The V gene's germline CDR1 is SNHLY and CDR2 FYNNEI. There are 14 residues in the CDR3. The CDR3 bases are TGTGCCAGCAAGGACAGGGTCCGCACAGATATGCAGTATTTT. Encoded protein: CASKDRVRTDMQYF.

CDR3 in amino acids: CASRGMGATNEKLFF. The DNA for the CDR3 is TGTGCCAGCAGGGGGATGGGAGCAACTAATGAAAAACTGTTTTTT. The chain has TRBV28 and TRBJ1-4, with D hard to call. V lost 6 bases and J lost 0, with 11 bases in between. CDR3 length: 15 residues. Germline CDR1 reads MDHEN; CDR2 reads SYDVKM.

This clone was detected only a few times. The V and J genes are TRBV7-6 and TRBJ1-5; 8 nucleotides match TRBD1. This CDR3 spans 17 amino acids. From germline, CDR1 is SGHVS and CDR2 FNYEAQ. The V and J ends lost 0 bases and 8 bases, in that order; junction bases with no gene match: 12. CDR3 sequence (DNA): TGTGCCAGCAGCTTAGCCGGAGGACAGGGCGTTGGAGAGCCCCAGCATTTT. Translated: CASSLAGGQGVGEPQHF.

The rearrangement uses TRBV6-1 and TRBJ2-4, with 10 bases lining up with TRBD2. This CDR3 is 15 amino acids long. Germline lookup yields CDR1 MNHNS and CDR2 SASEGT. J was trimmed by 6 bases and V by 2 bases; bases with no gene match: 4. The CDR3 DNA sequence: TGTGCCAGCAGTGAAACCGGACTAGCGGCAAACATTCAGTACTTC. It is translated as CASSETGLAANIQYF.

About this clone itself: The CDR3 does not end in the conserved phenylalanine or tryptophan, so this is likely a read error. The DNA is left out, because the CDR3 cannot be placed on it with certainty; the CDR3 is given as TCRdb lists it. The chain employs TRBV6-5 and TRBJ2-7; the D call in the table, TRBD1, was not verified against the DNA. Per the germline V gene, CDR1 is MNHEY and CDR2 is SVGAGI. Both ends counted, the CDR3 spans 14 residues. This CDR3 reads CASSYSRQGAGIAL.

There are a few counts of this clone. The chain has TRBV5-1 and TRBJ1-5; 8 nucleotides match TRBD1. With V trimmed by 3 bases and J by 6 bases, 2 bases remained unmatched. Per germline, CDR1 SGHRS and CDR2 YFSETQ. The CDR3 consists of 13 residues. CDR3 bases: TGCGCCAGCAGCTGGACAGGGAGTCAGCCCCAGCATTTT. Translation gives CASSWTGSQPQHF.

The CDR3, as DNA: TGTGCCAGCAGCCAGGGGACAATGAACACTGAAGCTTTCTTT. Encoded protein: CASSQGTMNTEAFF. The chain employs TRBV14 and TRBJ1-1, with D possibly TRBD1 on 6 matching bases. The CDR3 covers 14 residues. Trimming pared 3 bases from V and 0 bases from J, leaving 8 bases between. Per germline, CDR1 SGHDN and CDR2 FVKESK.

The chain combines TRBV7-9 with TRBJ1-4; TRBD1 matches at 8 bases. The CDR3 is 14 amino acids. The germline gives CDR1 SEHNR, CDR2 FQNEAQ (reference sequence). V dropped 5 bases and J dropped 8; count of bases not matched to a gene: 7. The CDR3 here is CASSTGQGYEKLFF. CDR3 nucleotides: TGTGCCAGCAGCACAGGACAGGGTTACGAAAAACTGTTTTTT.

V is TRBV5-6 and J is TRBJ2-7; 11 bases line up with TRBD1. The DNA matches TRBJ2-1 better at its end, which makes the J call doubtful. Germline V gives CDR1 SGHDT, CDR2 YYEEEE. The CDR3 spans 15 residues. The CDR3 spells CASSWTGTGGNEQFF. Written as DNA, the CDR3 is TGTGCCAGCAGCTGGACCGGGACAGGGGGGAATGAGCAGTTCTTC.

The V gene is TRBV5-1, the J gene TRBJ2-3; TRBD2 might be the D (6 bases). The ends were cut back, 2 bases at V and 5 bases at J, with 21 bases in the middle. The length of the CDR3 is 17 residues. Germline V CDR1 and CDR2: SGHRS, YFSETQ. The CDR3: CASSFRAAGPEGDTQYF. Written as DNA, the CDR3 is TGCGCCAGCAGCTTCAGGGCGGCGGGACCAGAGGGAGATACGCAGTATTTT.

This sequence joins TRBV6-5 and TRBJ1-2, with a possible D match to TRBD1 (5 bases). Germline loops: CDR1 MNHEY, CDR2 SVGAGI. The CDR3 runs to 13 residues. The germline V and J ends were trimmed by 6 bases and 6 bases, with 14 bases remaining between them. CDR3: CASRSGRGNGYTF. For the CDR3, the DNA is TGTGCCAGCAGGTCGGGGCGCGGGAATGGCTACACCTTC.

The gene calls are TRBV6-5 and TRBJ2-7; TRBD2 agrees at 8 bases. Trimming at V came to 6 bases and at J to 4 bases, leaving 5 bases not matched to a gene. This CDR3 has 13 residues. From germline, CDR1 is MNHEY and CDR2 SVGAGI. CDR3 coding DNA: TGTGCCAGCAGCCCAGGCGGGAGGTACGAGCAGTACTTC. Protein: CASSPGGRYEQYF.

This sequence joins TRBV6-5 and TRBJ2-5; TRBD2 is a possible D gene (5 bases). The CDR3 has 15 residues. In germline, CDR1 is MNHEY, CDR2 SVGAGI. The V gene lost 2 bases and the J gene lost 6 bases, with 16 bases spanning the gap. In DNA form, the CDR3 reads TGTGCCAGCAGTTACACGAGGTTCGGGGTCAAGACCCAGTACTTC. It codes for CASSYTRFGVKTQYF.

The J gene is TRBJ1-5, the V gene TRBV18; no firm D call. The CDR3 is 13 residues long. Germline values: CDR1 KGHSH, CDR2 LQKENI. Trimming removed 5 bases at V and 5 bases at J, with 10 bases between. CDR3 nucleotides: TGTGCCAGCTCAAACTTGAGGGATCAGCCCCAGCATTTT. Translation gives CASSNLRDQPQHF.

This chain connects TRBV7-3 to TRBJ2-1, with a possible D match to TRBD2 (6 bases). The germline gives CDR1 SGHTA, CDR2 FQGTGA. This CDR3 contains 14 residues. Between the trimmed V and J ends, which lost 7 bases and 7 bases, there was a span of 17 bases. The CDR3 spells CASKLAGTKNEQFF. In DNA, the CDR3 is TGTGCCAGCAAACTAGCAGGGACGAAAAATGAGCAGTTCTTC.

This chain connects TRBV10-3 to TRBJ2-4; tentatively, D is TRBD1 (6 bases). Germline CDR1 reads ENHRY; CDR2 reads SYGVKD. The V gene lost 11 bases and the J gene lost 3 bases, with 14 bases spanning the gap. The length of the CDR3 is 13 residues. CDR3 nucleotides: TGTGCCGTCCGGGACACCTACAAAAACATTCAGTACTTC. It yields the protein CAVRDTYKNIQYF.

This sequence joins TRBV2 and TRBJ2-3, with 13 bases aligning to TRBD2. V dropped 6 bases and J dropped 4; count of bases not matched to a gene: 4. The length of the CDR3 is 15 residues. Germline CDR1 reads SNHLY; CDR2 reads FYNNEI. CDR3 region: CASRRLAGGADTQYF. The CDR3 coding sequence is TGTGCCAGCAGGCGACTAGCGGGAGGCGCAGATACGCAGTATTTT.

This clone turned up a few times. This sequence joins TRBV7-9 and TRBJ1-1, with TRBD1 matching over 9 bases. Trimming cost V 2 bases and J 7 bases; bases outside gene matches: 8. The germline V gene encodes CDR1 SEHNR and CDR2 FQNEAQ (reference sequence). The CDR3 is made up of 15 amino acids. Here the CDR3 reads CASSLPGTGTLEAFF. The CDR3 DNA sequence: TGTGCCAGCAGCTTACCAGGGACAGGGACACTTGAAGCTTTCTTT.

The V and J genes are TRBV18 and TRBJ2-7; TRBD2 matches 10 bases. CDR3 length: 16 residues. The germline V gene has CDR1 KGHSH and CDR2 LQKENI. With V trimmed by 3 bases and J by 5 bases, 10 bases remained unmatched. In nucleotides, the CDR3 is TGTGCCAGCTCACCGCTGGGGGCTAGCGGGAGCCACGAGCAGTACTTC. Amino acids: CASSPLGASGSHEQYF.

This clone was counted a few times. The rearrangement links TRBV2 to TRBJ1-4; a weak D match, TRBD1 (6 bases). The V and J ends lost 5 bases and 3 bases respectively, with 10 bases between them. The CDR3 runs 14 residues. Germline V lookup: CDR1 SNHLY, CDR2 FYNNEI. For the CDR3, the DNA is TGTGCCAGCAGTCGACAGGTCCCTAATGAAAAACTGTTTTTT. This encodes CASSRQVPNEKLFF. Full variable domain (outside the CDR3, taken from reference TRBV2 and TRBJ1-4): EPEVTQTPSHQVTQMGQEVILRCVPISNHLYFYWYRQILGQKVEFLVSFYNNEISEKSEIFDDQFSVERPDGSNFTLKIRSTKLEDSAMYFCASSRQVPNEKLFFGSGTQLSVL.

The chain is built from TRBV19 and TRBJ2-3, with D possibly TRBD1 on 6 matching bases. There are 15 residues in the CDR3. Trimming removed 2 bases from V and 4 bases from J, with 13 bases in between. The germline gives CDR1 LNHDA, CDR2 SQIVND (reference sequence). The CDR3 DNA sequence: TGTGCCAGTAGTATAAGGGGGATTTCGGCAGATACGCAGTATTTT. Translated: CASSIRGISADTQYF.

The chain is built from TRBV6-5 and TRBJ2-5, with 7 positions matching TRBD1. The ends lost 0 bases at V and 6 bases at J; junction bases unmatched: 7. CDR3 length: 15 amino acids. Germline values: CDR1 MNHEY, CDR2 SVGAGI. Here the CDR3 reads CASSYSIQGWKTQYF. Here the CDR3 DNA reads TGTGCCAGCAGTTACTCGATACAGGGGTGGAAGACCCAGTACTTC.

The genes are TRBV7-8 and TRBJ2-1; TRBD2 matches 10 bases. V lost 2 bases and J lost 5; bases outside the gene matches: 6. Germline V gene sequence: CDR1 SGHVS, CDR2 FQNEAQ. This CDR3 contains 16 residues. The CDR3: CASSLSASGSHNEQFF. The CDR3 DNA follows: TGTGCCAGCAGCTTAAGCGCTAGCGGGAGCCACAATGAGCAGTTCTTC.

The count of this clone is one. V and J are TRBV6-1 and TRBJ1-1, with TRBD1 as a possible D gene (5 bases). There are 13 residues in the CDR3. The V and J ends lost 6 bases and 1 base respectively, with 9 bases between them. The germline gives CDR1 MNHNS, CDR2 SASEGT. This chain's CDR3 is CASRERGNTEAFF. The CDR3 region has the DNA TGTGCCAGCAGGGAAAGGGGGAACACTGAAGCTTTCTTT.